This T cell receptor (beta chain) was identified in a study of CD8 T cells in ankylosing spondylitis. Study findings and constraints: In ankylosing spondylitis blood, a motif of roughly 8 highly homologous TCR beta variants appeared characteristic.

This clonotype was detected ten times or more. What it binds is unknown. Each CDR3 protein is one row after TCRdb ran MiXCR on the 5' RACE reads. Of 20,000 to 30,000 distinct CDR3 sequences listed, under 3% are singletons. V lost 0 bases to trimming and J lost 5 bases; unmatched junction nucleotides: 11. Germline CDR1 and CDR2: SGDLS and YYNGEE. The CDR3 spans 17 residues. The V and J genes are TRBV9 and TRBJ2-1; 7 bases fit TRBD1. Sequences were obtained from blood, either unsorted or a sorted T cell fraction (not recorded which). The TCR originated in a female donor with ankylosing spondylitis or in good health (not recorded which). The CDR3 is CASSVDPSLTGDNEQFF. CDR3 bases: TGTGCCAGCAGCGTAGACCCTTCTCTAACAGGGGACAATGAGCAGTTCTTC.